These T cell receptor beta chains were read from a single sample in a study of shared clonotypes between healthy human individuals. Method: immunoSEQ multiplex PCR; TCRdb's copy keeps in-frame clones and lacks some. The repertoire has about 680,000 clones, around two thirds of them found once; the top ten carry over 1.5%. The sequencing input was memory CD4+ T cells sorted from blood. Receptors originate from a woman in her 30s in good health. The CDR3 runs from the conserved cysteine through the conserved F or W. The D gene is left open where the match is weak. Size is omitted from some rows. Given values are once, few, many or a class for expanded clones.

clone_size	d_call	v_call	j_call	cdr3_nt	cdr3_aa
few	TRBD2	TRBV6-6	TRBJ2-3	TGTGCCATCAGTCCCTCGGGGACTAGCGGGGAGGATACGCAGTATTTT	CAISPSGTSGEDTQYF
once	TRBD2	TRBV29-1	TRBJ2-3	TGCAGCGTTTGGACTAGCAGCACAGATACGCAGTATTTT	CSVWTSSTDTQYF
NA	TRBD2	TRBV7-6	TRBJ2-1	TGTGCCAGCAGCTTAGAAGCGGGAGGGCCTTATGAGCAGTTCTTC	CASSLEAGGPYEQFF
once	NA	TRBV30	TRBJ1-1	TGTGCCTGGAGTGTACTCAGGGACACTGAAGCTTTCTTT	CAWSVLRDTEAFF
once	TRBD2	TRBV11-2	TRBJ2-1	TGTGCCAGCAGCAGAGAGCGGGACTCCTACAATGAGCAGTTCTTC	CASSRERDSYNEQFF
NA	TRBD1	TRBV6-5	TRBJ2-7	TGTGCCAGCAGTCGACCGACAGGGGCCTCGGGGGAGCAGTACTTC	CASSRPTGASGEQYF
NA	NA	TRBV27	TRBJ2-2	TGTGCCAGCAGTTACCCTGGGGGGCCGAGGACCGGGGAGCTGTTTTTT	CASSYPGGPRTGELFF
NA	NA	TRBV14	TRBJ1-2	TGTGCCAGCAGCCCCGACACGGAGTTTAACTATGGCTACACCTTC	CASSPDTEFNYGYTF
few	NA	TRBV19	TRBJ2-7	TGTGCCAGTAGTCGGACCGGCGCGACCTACGAGCAGTACTTC	CASSRTGATYEQYF
NA	NA	TRBV6-1	TRBJ1-5	TGTGCCAGCAGGGCGACGCGTGCTAGCAATCAGCCCCAGCATTTT	CASRATRASNQPQHF
NA	NA	TRBV6-5	TRBJ1-5	TGTGCCAGCAGTTCCGGGACCCTGGGCGGGAGGCAGCCCCAGCATTTT	CASSSGTLGGRQPQHF
NA	NA	TRBV15	TRBJ2-6	TGTGCCACCAGCAGCCGTTCTGGGGCCAACGTCCTGACTTTC	CATSSRSGANVLTF
NA	NA	TRBV18	TRBJ2-2	TGTGCCAGCTCACCAGGACGGGGCCGGAGAGCCGGGGAGCTGTTTTTT	CASSPGRGRRAGELFF
NA	TRBD1	TRBV7-2	TRBJ2-1	TGTGCCAGCAGCCTGGATTCCGGGACAGGGGGCTACAATGAGCAGTTCTTC	CASSLDSGTGGYNEQFF
NA	NA	TRBV7-2	TRBJ1-1	TGTGCCAGCAGCGTTACAGGGAATACTGAAGCTTTCTTT	CASSVTGNTEAFF
NA	TRBD2	TRBV9	TRBJ2-1	TGTGCCAGCAGCGTAGAGACTAGCGGGAGGAGGAACAATGAGCAGTTCTTC	CASSVETSGRRNNEQFF
few	NA	TRBV19	TRBJ1-5	TGTGCCAGTAGTATAGGACAGGCCCCCAATCAGCCCCAGCATTTT	CASSIGQAPNQPQHF
NA	NA	TRBV28	TRBJ1-3	TGTGCCAGCGGATTAGGGGGTAGAAACACCATATATTTT	CASGLGGRNTIYF
NA	TRBD1	TRBV14	TRBJ1-3	TGTGCCAGCAGCCTGTACCGGACAGGATACTCTGGAAACACCATATATTTT	CASSLYRTGYSGNTIYF
NA	NA	TRBV18	TRBJ1-5	TGTGCCAGCTCACCACCGGGGGCAGGCGGCAATCAGCCCCAGCATTTT	CASSPPGAGGNQPQHF
NA	NA	TRBV2	TRBJ2-7	TGTGCCAGCAGTGAAGACTGGAGCTCCTACGAGCAGTACTTC	CASSEDWSSYEQYF
few	TRBD2	TRBV13	TRBJ2-5	TGTGCCAGCAGCTGGGGCCTAGCGGGGACGTACCAAGAGACCCAGTACTTC	CASSWGLAGTYQETQYF
NA	TRBD1	TRBV29-1	TRBJ1-5	TGCAGCGTCCTAGACAGGGGCAATCAGCCCCAGCATTTT	CSVLDRGNQPQHF
NA	TRBD1	TRBV9	TRBJ2-1	TGTGCCAGCAGTCCGACAGGGGGCTCCTACAATGAGCAGTTCTTC	CASSPTGGSYNEQFF
NA	NA	TRBV28	TRBJ1-5	TGTGCCAGCAGGCCGGGACATAGCAATCAGCCCCAGCATTTT	CASRPGHSNQPQHF
NA	TRBD1	TRBV28	TRBJ2-3	TGTGCCAGCACCGGGACAGGGGTTGGAGATACGCAGTATTTT	CASTGTGVGDTQYF
few	NA	TRBV5-1	TRBJ2-2	TGCGCCAGCAGCTCCTTCGACAGCAACACCGGGGAGCTGTTTTTT	CASSSFDSNTGELFF
NA	NA	TRBV11-2	TRBJ2-5	TGTGCCAGCAGCTTTACTAGCATGGGGCAAGAGACCCAGTACTTC	CASSFTSMGQETQYF
NA	TRBD2	TRBV12-5	TRBJ2-1	TGTGCTAGTGGTCGGACTAGCGGAGTCTACAATGAGCAGTTCTTC	CASGRTSGVYNEQFF
NA	TRBD1	TRBV9	TRBJ2-4	TGTGCCAGCAGCGTAGCGCCACCCGGACAGGTCACCAAAAACATTCAGTACTTC	CASSVAPPGQVTKNIQYF
few	NA	TRBV19	TRBJ1-2	TGTGCCAGTAGGAGCGAGGTTAACTATGGCTACACCTTC	CASRSEVNYGYTF
NA	TRBD2	TRBV29-1	TRBJ2-7	TGCAGCGTTGTGCCCGGGACTAGCAGAGACTACGAGCAGTACTTC	CSVVPGTSRDYEQYF
NA	TRBD1	TRBV6-1	TRBJ2-7	TGTGCCAGCAGTGCGCAACCGGGACAGCCCTACGAGCAGTACTTC	CASSAQPGQPYEQYF
NA	NA	TRBV27	TRBJ1-5	TGTGCCAGCAGTTCGCGGACGTATAGCAATCAGCCCCAGCATTTT	CASSSRTYSNQPQHF
NA	NA	TRBV11-2	TRBJ2-1	TGTGCCAGCAGCTTGGGGGTGACCTACAATGAGCAGTTCTTC	CASSLGVTYNEQFF
NA	NA	TRBV9	TRBJ2-1	TGTGCCAGCAGCGTAGTAGGCCACAATGAGCAGTTCTTC	CASSVVGHNEQFF
NA	TRBD2	TRBV5-6	TRBJ2-3	TGTGCCAGCAGCCGCCGACTAGCGGGAGGCGATACGCAGTATTTT	CASSRRLAGGDTQYF
NA	TRBD1	TRBV27	TRBJ2-7	TGTGCCAGCAGTTCCCGGGACAGGGGAACCTACGAGCAGTACTTC	CASSSRDRGTYEQYF
NA	TRBD1	TRBV5-1	TRBJ2-3	TGCGCCAGCAGCTTGGCCACAGGGGGGGATACGCAGTATTTT	CASSLATGGDTQYF
NA	NA	TRBV5-1	TRBJ2-3	TGCGCCAGCAGCTTGAGAGTTGGGGGAGTGGGAACCCTTACGCAGTATTTT	CASSLRVGGVGTLTQYF
once	NA	TRBV7-2	TRBJ2-2	TGTGCCAGCAGCTTAAATGGACGCGGCACCGGGGAGCTGTTTTTT	CASSLNGRGTGELFF
NA	NA	TRBV6-1	TRBJ2-7	TGTGCCAGCAGTGATTGGGGGATCTCCTACGAGCAGTACTTC	CASSDWGISYEQYF
NA	NA	TRBV9	TRBJ2-3	TGTGCCAGCAGCCCGACTCCACCGGCAGATACGCAGTATTTT	CASSPTPPADTQYF
NA	TRBD1	TRBV30	TRBJ1-2	TGTGCCTGGAGCTGGGACAGGGGGAACTATGGCTACACCTTC	CAWSWDRGNYGYTF
NA	NA	TRBV5-6	TRBJ1-5	TGTGCCAGCAGCTTGGGGGGAAGCAATCAGCCCCAGCATTTT	CASSLGGSNQPQHF
NA	TRBD1	TRBV27	TRBJ1-2	TGTGCCAGCAGTTTACTCGGACAGGGCAATGGCTACACCTTC	CASSLLGQGNGYTF
NA	NA	TRBV10-2	TRBJ1-1	TGCGCCACCCTGGAGCTGTCGAACACTGAAGCTTTCTTT	CATLELSNTEAFF
NA	TRBD2	TRBV13	TRBJ2-2	TGTGCCAGCAGCTTAGGCGGGACTAGCGGAATCACCGGGGAGCTGTTTTTT	CASSLGGTSGITGELFF
few	NA	TRBV2	TRBJ2-7	TGTGCCAGCAGTGTTGGGATGACCTACGAGCAGTACTTC	CASSVGMTYEQYF
few	NA	TRBV7-9	TRBJ1-2	TGTGCCAGCAGCTTAGAGGTCGCAGTCTATGGCTACACCTTC	CASSLEVAVYGYTF